The 28 T cell receptor beta chains given below trace back to one sample, sequenced in a study of T cells in Graves' hyperthyroidism and ophthalmopathy. The source material, RNA transcripts, was used to amplify TCR beta CDR3 regions. Initially, a first-round RT-PCR of the TCR CDR3 employed the HTBI primer set. MiXCR, applied by TCRdb to the multiplex PCR reads, yields one record per CDR3 protein. Found here are 450,000 to 600,000 distinct CDR3 sequences, just under 20% of them singletons; the top ten hold roughly 50%. Sequencing was performed on blood. The receptors derive from a man in his forties with Graves' ophthalmopathy.

This chain links TRBV28 with TRBJ1-4; 8 nucleotides match TRBD1. V trimming: 5 bases; J trimming: 0 bases; junction bases outside the gene matches: 5. The CDR3 is made up of 16 amino acids. CDR1 MDHEN and CDR2 SYDVKM come from the germline V gene. CDR3 sequence: CASSPTTGATNEKLFF. CDR3 nucleotides: TGTGCCAGCAGTCCGACGACAGGGGCAACTAATGAAAAACTGTTTTTT.

The chain links TRBV11-2 to TRBJ2-2; 13 bases fit TRBD2. The V and J ends lost 3 bases and 10 bases, in that order; junction bases with no gene match: 5. The germline CDR1 and CDR2 sequences are SGHAT and FQNNGV. The CDR3 is made up of 15 amino acids. CDR3 protein: CASSFTSGGVKELFF. CDR3 nucleotides: TGTGCCAGCAGCTTTACTAGCGGGGGGGTTAAGGAGCTGTTTTTT.

To note about this clonotype: This could be a read error, since a much larger clone is one nucleotide away. The final CDR3 position lacks the conserved phenylalanine or tryptophan, pointing to a likely read error. This sequence joins TRBV30 and TRBJ2-7, with D unclear. Germline CDR1 and CDR2: GTSNPN and SVGIG (reference sequence). This CDR3 region has 11 residues. V shed 2 bases and J shed 4 bases, with 6 bases lying between them. The CDR3 DNA is TGTGCCTGGAGTAAACAGTACGAGCAGTACCTC. Encoded protein: CAWSKQYEQYL.

The rearrangement uses TRBV19 and TRBJ2-2; no firm D call. Germline lookup yields CDR1 LNHDA and CDR2 SQIVND (reference sequence). There are 14 residues in the CDR3. V was trimmed by 3 bases and J by 8 bases, leaving 13 bases between them. CDR3 amino acids: CASSIGRLGGELFF. CDR3 coding DNA: TGTGCCAGTAGTATCGGAAGGTTAGGAGGGGAGCTGTTTTTT.

This clonotype has a handful of counts. The rearrangement links TRBV7-6 to TRBJ2-1; 8 bases line up with TRBD1. Trimming took 4 bases from V and 6 from J; bases not matched to a gene: 11. The CDR3 sequence is 16 residues long. Per the germline V gene, CDR1 is SGHVS and CDR2 is FNYEAQ. The CDR3 sequence: CASSSPLGTGANEQFF. CDR3 in DNA: TGTGCCAGCAGCTCTCCCCTCGGGACAGGTGCCAATGAGCAGTTCTTC.

The table lists this clonotype with a few counts. The chain joins TRBV9 to TRBJ2-1, with 9 bases identical to TRBD2. This CDR3 region has 13 residues. With 3 bases clipped from V and 10 bases from J, the junction kept 5 bases outside the gene matches. Germline V gene data show CDR1 as SGDLS and CDR2 as YYNGEE. The CDR3 sequence: CASSALTSGEQFF. In DNA form, the CDR3 reads TGTGCCAGCAGCGCCTTGACTAGCGGAGAGCAGTTCTTC.

This chain links TRBV5-1 with TRBJ2-1, with TRBD2 matching over 7 bases. V trimming: 2 bases; J trimming: 4 bases; junction bases outside the gene matches: 12. The CDR3 is 17 residues long. The germline V gene encodes CDR1 SGHRS and CDR2 YFSETQ. The CDR3 nucleotides are TGCGCCAGCAGCTTTAAGCGGGAAGGAGGGTGGTACAATGAGCAGTTCTTC. It specifies CASSFKREGGWYNEQFF.

The chain couples TRBV28 to TRBJ2-2, with a possible D match to TRBD1 (5 bases). V lost 4 bases to trimming and J lost 9 bases, with 15 bases between them. Germline V CDR1 and CDR2: MDHEN, SYDVKM. CDR3 size: 14 residues. In DNA, the CDR3 is TGTGCCAGCAGTTACCAGGGCTCGGCCAGGGAGCTGTTTTTT. Translating it yields CASSYQGSARELFF.

The chain joins TRBV5-1 to TRBJ2-3; D ambiguous. The CDR3 runs 15 residues. Germline CDR1 and CDR2: SGHRS and YFSETQ. Trimming left V 4 bases short and J 6 bases short, with 18 bases between. The CDR3 here is CASSDGRVTRDTQYF. Here the CDR3 DNA reads TGCGCCAGCAGCGATGGTCGGGTTACTCGGGATACGCAGTATTTT. Using reference TRBV5-1 and TRBJ2-3 for the parts outside the CDR3, the full variable domain is KAGVTQTPRYLIKTRGQQVTLSCSPISGHRSVSWYQQTPGQGLQFLFEYFSETQRNKGNFPGRFSGRQFSNSRSEMNVSTLELGDSALYLCASSDGRVTRDTQYFGPGTRLTVL.

To note about this clonotype: A much bigger clone sits one base away, suggesting this may be a read error. The CDR3 end shows no conserved phenylalanine or tryptophan, and so a read error is likely. The chain carries TRBV20-1 and TRBJ2-3, with 9 nucleotides matching TRBD2. Trimming at V came to 2 bases and at J to 5 bases, leaving 5 bases not matched to a gene. CDR1 is DFQATT and CDR2 is SNEGSKA in the germline V gene (reference sequence). CDR3 length: 14 residues. CDR3 loop: CSARLAGSLDTQYS. As DNA, the CDR3 is TGCAGTGCTAGACTAGCGGGAAGCCTAGATACGCAGTATTCT.

Comment on this clonotype: Being one base from a much bigger clone, this may be a read error. The rearrangement uses TRBV12-3 or TRBV12-4 and TRBJ1-2; D not certain. The CDR3 covers 12 residues. This CDR3 reads CASLREDYGHTF. CDR3 DNA: TGTGCCAGCCTGAGGGAGGACTATGGCCACACCTTC.

This chain links TRBV11-2 with TRBJ2-1; 14 nucleotides match TRBD2. The length of the CDR3 is 18 residues. V was pared by 8 bases and J by 9 bases, with 18 bases of the junction left unmatched. Germline CDR1 is SGHAT and CDR2 is FQNNGV. The CDR3 coding sequence is TGTGCCAGCGGATACCCCCCTACCGGGACTAGCGGGAGTTCTGAGCAGTTCTTC. Translating it yields CASGYPPTGTSGSSEQFF.

The chain employs TRBV5-1 and TRBJ1-5, with 9 positions matching TRBD1. Looked up from germline, CDR1 is SGHRS and CDR2 is YFSETQ. Germline trimming cut 5 bases from V and 6 bases from J; bases unmatched to any gene: 9. The CDR3 has 15 amino acids. The CDR3 region has the DNA TGCGCCAGCAGAATATCGACAGGGGGGTTTCAGCCCCAGCATTTT. Translating gives CASRISTGGFQPQHF.

This chain links TRBV27 with TRBJ1-5; D not resolved. Germline CDR1 and CDR2: MNHEY and SMNVEV (reference sequence). The CDR3 covers 16 residues. Trimming left V 2 bases short and J 0 bases short, with 11 bases between. Written as DNA, the CDR3 is TGTGCCAGCAGTTTACTCCCGGCCAGTAGCAATCAGCCCCAGCATTTT. Its protein product is CASSLLPASSNQPQHF.

This clonotype was found many times. The CDR3 loop is CASSLYQETQYF. The CDR3 DNA is TGTGCCAGCAGTTTGTACCAAGAGACCCAGTACTTC. This chain joins TRBV28 and TRBJ2-5, with D hard to call. V was cut by 3 bases and J by 0 bases, with 2 bases left in between. This CDR3 has 12 residues. Germline CDR1 and CDR2: MDHEN and SYDVKM.

This sequence joins TRBV19 and TRBJ1-1; D call uncertain. V lost 3 bases and J 1 base, leaving 15 bases between the germline ends. The CDR3 is 16 amino acids. Per germline, CDR1 LNHDA and CDR2 SQIVND (reference sequence). The CDR3 nucleotides read TGTGCCAGTAGTATGGGTAGCGGCCACGGGAACACTGAAGCTTTCTTT. It codes for CASSMGSGHGNTEAFF.

This clonotype was found many times. The genes are TRBV28 and TRBJ2-7; D gene uncertain. Germline V gives CDR1 MDHEN, CDR2 SYDVKM. The CDR3 has 16 residues. Trimming took 1 base from V and 0 from J, leaving 13 bases between them. The CDR3 protein is CASSLFHRKSSYEQYF. CDR3 in DNA: TGTGCCAGCAGTTTATTCCACCGGAAGAGCTCCTACGAGCAGTACTTC.

This clonotype showed up many times. V and J are TRBV5-1 and TRBJ2-7; 10 bases are a match to TRBD1. The ends lost 8 bases at V and 5 bases at J; junction bases unmatched: 13. This CDR3 region has 15 residues. The germline gives CDR1 SGHRS, CDR2 YFSETQ. For the CDR3, the DNA is TGCGCCAGTAAGACCCGGGACAGGGGAACCCACGAGCAGTACTTC. Residues: CASKTRDRGTHEQYF.

The CDR3 sequence is CASSEWGGDLNEQFF. The DNA for the CDR3 is TGCGCCAGCAGTGAGTGGGGTGGGGATTTAAATGAGCAGTTCTTC. J is TRBJ2-1 and V is TRBV10-2; D is unresolved. The V and J ends lost 1 base and 7 bases respectively, with 14 bases between them. CDR3 size: 15 residues. CDR1 and CDR2 from the germline V gene are WSHSY and SAAADI.

V gene TRBV4-2 combines with J gene TRBJ2-3; TRBD2 might be the D (7 bases). Trimming pared 4 bases from V and 0 bases from J, leaving 17 bases between. The V gene's germline CDR1 is LGHNA and CDR2 YNFKEQ. CDR3 size: 17 residues. The CDR3 is CASSRGRRGSSTDTQYF. The DNA for the CDR3 is TGTGCCAGCAGCCGGGGGCGGCGGGGGAGCAGCACAGATACGCAGTATTTT.

V is TRBV7-9 and J is TRBJ1-3; D is unclear. V gave up 6 bases and J gave up 4 bases, with 4 bases separating them. Germline V gives CDR1 SEHNR, CDR2 FQNEAQ (reference sequence). This CDR3 spans 11 amino acids. The CDR3: CASRVGNTIYF. CDR3 bases: TGTGCCAGCAGAGTCGGAAACACCATATATTTT. The full variable domain, rest sourced from reference TRBV7-9 and TRBJ1-3, is DTGVSQNPRHKITKRGQNVTFRCDPISEHNRLYWYRQTLGQGPEFLTYFQNEAQLEKSRLLSDRFSAERPKGSFSTLEIQRTEQGDSAMYLCASRVGNTIYFGEGSWLTVV.

This clonotype was counted many times. The germline gene is not matched at one end of the junction; a read error may be the cause. The chain has TRBV2 and TRBJ2-1; 9 bases align to TRBD2. The CDR3 runs 12 residues. Germline V gene sequence: CDR1 SNHLY, CDR2 FYNNEI. The CDR3 spells CASSEARGGEIF. DNA of the CDR3: TGTGCCAGCAGTGAAGCGCGGGGGGGCGAAATCTTC. The variable domain in full, completed from reference TRBV2 and TRBJ2-1, reads EPEVTQTPSHQVTQMGQEVILRCVPISNHLYFYWYRQILGQKVEFLVSFYNNEISEKSEIFDDQFSVERPDGSNFTLKIRSTKLEDSAMYFCASSEARGGEIFGPGTRLTVL.

This clonotype was seen a handful of times. The J gene is TRBJ2-3, the V gene TRBV14; 8 bases align to TRBD2. The CDR3 contains 15 residues. V lost 4 bases to trimming and J lost 10 bases; unmatched junction nucleotides: 13. CDR1 and CDR2 (germline): SGHDN, FVKESK. The CDR3 nucleotides are TGTGCCAGCAGCCCTCAAGCGGGGGCCCCCGTAGCGCAGTATTTT. It translates to CASSPQAGAPVAQYF.

The rearrangement uses TRBV6-2 or TRBV6-3 and TRBJ1-2; the D gene is possibly TRBD1 (6 bases). The germline V gene encodes CDR1 MNHEY and CDR2 SVGEGT. The CDR3 spans 15 residues. Deletions cut 0 bases from V and 2 bases from J, with 10 bases between. CDR3 in DNA: TGTGCCAGCAGTTACTCCTCCGGACAGAACTATGGCTACACCTTC. Translated: CASSYSSGQNYGYTF.

The genes are TRBV7-2 and TRBJ2-4, with TRBD2 identical over 8 bases. The CDR3 sequence is 12 residues long. J was trimmed by 8 bases and V by 5 bases; bases with no gene match: 2. The germline CDR1 and CDR2 sequences are SGHTA and FQGNSA. The CDR3 DNA follows: TGTGCCAGCAGCCAGACTAGCGACATTCAGTACTTC. This codes for CASSQTSDIQYF.

This clonotype was picked up a small number of times. The V call is TRBV5-6, the J call TRBJ2-3; 8 bases are shared with TRBD1. From germline, CDR1 is SGHDT and CDR2 YYEEEE. The CDR3 covers 16 residues. V lost 3 bases and J lost 9; bases outside the gene matches: 15. The CDR3 sequence is CASSYTGQVALGTQYF. CDR3 DNA: TGTGCCAGCAGCTATACGGGACAGGTCGCACTTGGAACGCAGTATTTT.

Notes on this clonotype: This may be a read error, as it is one base from a much larger clone. V gene TRBV2 combines with J gene TRBJ2-1, with 7 bases identical to TRBD2. J was trimmed by 11 bases and V by 3 bases; bases with no gene match: 13. Germline CDR1 and CDR2: SNHLY and FYNNEI. The CDR3 totals 15 residues. CDR3 nucleotides: TGTGCCAGCAGTGATCCGGGAGGACCTTCGGATAAGCAGTTCTTC. This sequence encodes CASSDPGGPSDKQFF.

In this sample, this clonotype turned up a few times. The V gene is TRBV5-1, the J gene TRBJ2-3; TRBD2 aligns across 11 bases. Germline V CDR1 and CDR2: SGHRS, YFSETQ. Germline trimming cut 3 bases from V and 4 bases from J; bases unmatched to any gene: 7. This CDR3 comprises 16 residues. The CDR3 DNA is TGCGCCAGCAGCTCCATGACTAGCGGGGTGGCAGATACGCAGTATTTT. This translates into CASSSMTSGVADTQYF.